The 27 T cell receptor beta chains reported below all come from one sample, sequenced in a study of T cells in tumors after PD-1 blockade. The protocol was immunoSEQ multiplex PCR, while the TCRdb copy is restricted to in-frame clones and leaves out a portion. The sample has 1,700 or so clones, approximately 82% seen once. The material sequenced was tumor tissue, taken after anti-PD-1 treatment. These receptors were collected from a human donor with basal cell carcinoma.

The chain links TRBV6-1 to TRBJ1-5; unclear D gene. Germline lookup yields CDR1 MNHNS and CDR2 SASEGT. The CDR3 extends over 13 amino acids. V was cut by 0 bases and J by 5 bases, with 5 bases left in between. The DNA for the CDR3 is TGTGCCAGCAGTGAAGCGCTGTATCAGCCCCAGCATTTT. This gives the protein CASSEALYQPQHF.

By its share, this clone is hyperexpanded (1% or more). The V gene is TRBV2, the J gene TRBJ1-2; D might be TRBD1 (6 bases). Germline assignment: CDR1 SNHLY and CDR2 FYNNEI. The CDR3 covers 14 residues. Between the trimmed V and J ends, which lost 6 bases and 8 bases, there was a span of 19 bases. In nucleotides, the CDR3 is TGTGCCAGCAGAGACACAGGGAGGGGTGAAGGCTACACCTTC. Its protein product is CASRDTGRGEGYTF.

The chain employs TRBV10-3 and TRBJ2-1; the match to TRBD2 covers 8 bases. V lost 5 bases and J lost 0; bases outside the gene matches: 6. Germline CDR1 reads ENHRY; CDR2 reads SYGVKD. The CDR3 has 16 residues. The CDR3 spells CAISYIAGISYNEQFF. The DNA of the CDR3 is TGTGCCATCAGTTATATAGCGGGGATCTCCTACAATGAGCAGTTCTTC.

This sequence joins TRBV30 and TRBJ2-4, with D unclear. The CDR3 contains 14 residues. Trimming pared 2 bases from V and 1 base from J, leaving 9 bases between. The germline CDR1 and CDR2 sequences are GTSNPN and SVGIG (reference sequence). Here the CDR3 DNA reads TGTGCCTGGAGTCCAGAGTCGGCCAAAAACATTCAGTACTTC. As protein: CAWSPESAKNIQYF. Full variable domain (missing parts from reference TRBV30 and TRBJ2-4): SQTIHQWPATLVQPVGSPLSLECTVEGTSNPNLYWYRQAAGRGLQLLFYSVGIGQISSEVPQNLSASRPQDRQFILSSKKLLLSDSGFYLCAWSPESAKNIQYFGAGTRLSVL.

The CDR3 region is CASSERVTGVQPQHF. CDR3 in DNA: TGTGCCAGCAGTGAAAGGGTCACAGGGGTCCAGCCCCAGCATTTT. This chain links TRBV6-1 with TRBJ1-5; 7 bases agree with TRBD1. After removal of 2 bases from V and 7 bases from J, the junction contained 8 bases not matched to a gene. The CDR3 runs 15 residues. CDR1 MNHNS and CDR2 SASEGT come from the germline V gene.

The V gene is TRBV24-1, the J gene TRBJ2-1, with D perhaps assigned TRBD1 or TRBD2 (6 bases each). The germline gives CDR1 KGHDR, CDR2 SFDVKD. The CDR3 contains 15 residues. The germline V and J ends were trimmed by 9 bases and 0 bases, with 14 bases remaining between them. This CDR3 reads CATPGGGRSYNEQFF. As DNA, the CDR3 is TGTGCCACCCCTGGAGGGGGACGCTCCTACAATGAGCAGTTCTTC.

By share, this clone counts as large. This chain links TRBV15 with TRBJ2-3; TRBD2 matches 11 bases. The V gene's germline CDR1 is LNHNV and CDR2 YYDKDF (reference sequence). V lost 3 bases to trimming and J lost 5 bases; unmatched junction nucleotides: 7. This CDR3 has 16 amino acids. CDR3 in amino acids: CATSRGLLAGVDTQYF. CDR3 coding DNA: TGTGCCACCAGCAGGGGATTACTAGCGGGAGTAGATACGCAGTATTTT.

The V call is TRBV7-8, the J call TRBJ2-3; 7 bases map to TRBD2. Germline CDR1 SGHVS, CDR2 FQNEAQ. V gave up 5 bases and J gave up 0 bases; unmatched junction bases: 5. CDR3 length: 15 residues. The CDR3 DNA reads TGTGCCAGCAGCCTCGGGGGGACGAGCACAGATACGCAGTATTTT. Encoded protein: CASSLGGTSTDTQYF.

The CDR3 region has the DNA TGTGCCAGCAGCCATTTGGGAGCCGGGGAGCTGTTTTTT. This sequence encodes CASSHLGAGELFF. This sequence joins TRBV11-2 and TRBJ2-2; maybe TRBD2 (5 bases). Trimming took off 5 bases at V and 6 bases at J, with 10 bases between the two ends. Germline V lookup: CDR1 SGHAT, CDR2 FQNNGV. The CDR3 runs to 13 residues.

The chain has TRBV19 and TRBJ1-2; a weak D match, TRBD1 (5 bases). Germline V gene sequence: CDR1 LNHDA, CDR2 SQIVND (reference sequence). This CDR3 has 14 amino acids. V gave up 2 bases and J gave up 8 bases, with 15 bases separating them. The CDR3 reads CASSIPTGSGGYTF. The CDR3 coding sequence is TGTGCCAGTAGTATACCCACAGGCTCCGGAGGCTACACCTTC.

The CDR3 DNA is TGTGCCAGCAGTGAACAGGGGAGCTCTGGAAACACCATATATTTT. Its protein is CASSEQGSSGNTIYF. The chain has TRBV2 and TRBJ1-3; the D gene is possibly TRBD1 (6 bases). The CDR3 extends over 15 amino acids. Germline V lookup: CDR1 SNHLY, CDR2 FYNNEI. V shed 2 bases and J shed 0 bases, with 8 bases lying between them.

The rearrangement links TRBV6-6 to TRBJ1-2; TRBD1 agrees at 10 bases. J gave up 2 bases and V 4 bases, and 1 base lay outside the gene matches. The CDR3 has 14 residues. The germline V gene has CDR1 MNHNY and CDR2 SVGAGI (reference sequence). CDR3 protein: CASSSDRGNYGYTF. Here the CDR3 DNA reads TGTGCCAGCAGTTCGGACAGGGGGAACTATGGCTACACCTTC.

The chain joins TRBV28 to TRBJ2-1; D not certain. The V gene's germline CDR1 is MDHEN and CDR2 SYDVKM. This CDR3 spans 15 amino acids. V lost 10 bases and J lost 4, with 20 bases in between. As DNA, the CDR3 is TGTGCCACCACCCCGCGCTACCTCTCATACAATGAGCAGTTCTTC. The encoded protein is CATTPRYLSYNEQFF.

The chain is built from TRBV7-9 and TRBJ2-1; D ambiguous. CDR1 and CDR2 (germline): SEHNR, FQNEAQ (reference sequence). Trimming shortened V by 1 base and J by 4 bases, and 5 bases separated the two germline ends. The CDR3 sequence is 13 residues long. CDR3 residues: CASSLEVYNEQFF. CDR3 nucleotide sequence: TGTGCCAGCAGCTTAGAGGTGTACAATGAGCAGTTCTTC. The complete variable domain, with remaining parts taken from reference TRBV7-9 and TRBJ2-1, reads DTGVSQNPRHKITKRGQNVTFRCDPISEHNRLYWYRQTLGQGPEFLTYFQNEAQLEKSRLLSDRFSAERPKGSFSTLEIQRTEQGDSAMYLCASSLEVYNEQFFGPGTRLTVL.

The V and J genes are TRBV14 and TRBJ2-1, with 7 bases aligning to TRBD2. J lost 0 bases, V lost 4 bases, and 9 bases had no gene match. CDR3 length: 17 amino acids. Germline CDR1 SGHDN, CDR2 FVKESK. The CDR3 DNA reads TGTGCCAGCAGCCGGCACCTAGCGGCCAGCTCCTACAATGAGCAGTTCTTC. Translation: CASSRHLAASSYNEQFF.

The V gene is TRBV14, the J gene TRBJ1-6; D is possibly TRBD1 (5 bases). V was pared by 4 bases and J by 8 bases, with 15 bases between. Germline V gene data show CDR1 as SGHDN and CDR2 as FVKESK. This CDR3 has 15 residues. The CDR3 coding sequence is TGTGCCAGCAGCCCTTGGGACCGACGGGATTCACCCCTCCACTTT. It specifies CASSPWDRRDSPLHF.

The chain links TRBV14 to TRBJ2-2, with 8 bases aligning to TRBD2. This CDR3 is built from 17 residues. J gave up 3 bases and V 0 bases, and 6 bases lay outside the gene matches. Germline CDR1 reads SGHDN; CDR2 reads FVKESK. In DNA form, the CDR3 reads TGTGCCAGCAGCCAAGAGCGGCGGGGGGCCCACACCGGGGAGCTGTTTTTT. This translates into CASSQERRGAHTGELFF.

V usage is TRBV10-3 and J usage is TRBJ2-7, with 8 bases lining up with TRBD1. V lost 6 bases to trimming and J lost 5 bases; unmatched junction nucleotides: 6. The CDR3 has 13 residues. Germline CDR1 ENHRY, CDR2 SYGVKD. This chain's CDR3 is CAIRGQARDEQYF. In nucleotides, the CDR3 is TGTGCCATCAGGGGACAGGCGAGGGACGAGCAGTACTTC.

This chain links TRBV9 with TRBJ2-2, with D unclear. V was clipped by 2 bases and J by 6 bases, with 8 bases between them. There are 13 residues in the CDR3. Germline CDR1 SGDLS, CDR2 YYNGEE. The CDR3 bases are TGTGCCAGCAGCGTTCACCCGGCCGGGGAGCTGTTTTTT. Translation: CASSVHPAGELFF. The full variable domain, rest sourced from reference TRBV9 and TRBJ2-2, is DSGVTQTPKHLITATGQRVTLRCSPRSGDLSVYWYQQSLDQGLQFLIQYYNGEERAKGNILERFSAQQFPDLHSELNLSSLELGDSALYFCASSVHPAGELFFGEGSRLTVL.

DNA for the CDR3: TGTGCCAGTGTGATCTACTACGAGCAGTACTTC. It encodes CASVIYYEQYF. The V and J genes are TRBV2 and TRBJ2-7; D gene unclear. Germline assignment: CDR1 SNHLY and CDR2 FYNNEI. The V end lost 9 bases, the J end lost 3 bases, and 9 bases lay between the germline ends. The CDR3 contains 11 residues.

This chain uses TRBV5-6 with TRBJ2-6; no clear D gene. Germline CDR1 SGHDT, CDR2 YYEEEE. Trimming took 4 bases from V and 4 from J, leaving 9 bases between them. This CDR3 comprises 14 residues. The chain's CDR3 is CASSPATGANVLTF. DNA of the CDR3: TGTGCCAGCAGCCCCGCCACCGGGGCCAACGTCCTGACTTTC.

The gene calls are TRBV28 and TRBJ2-1; TRBD2 aligns across 13 bases. CDR3 size: 16 residues. Germline V lookup: CDR1 MDHEN, CDR2 SYDVKM. Unmatched junction bases numbered 11, after V lost 5 bases and J lost 10 bases. The DNA of the CDR3 is TGTGCCAGCAGTCCATCGACTAGCGGGAGGCTAAGAGAGCAGTTCTTC. Its translation is CASSPSTSGRLREQFF. The complete variable domain, with remaining parts taken from reference TRBV28 and TRBJ2-1, reads DVKVTQSSRYLVKRTGEKVFLECVQDMDHENMFWYRQDPGLGLRLIYFSYDVKMKEKGDIPEGYSVSREKKERFSLILESASTNQTSMYLCASSPSTSGRLREQFFGPGTRLTVL.

This clone has only one observation. The rearrangement links TRBV28 to TRBJ1-6; D is uncertain. Germline CDR1 is MDHEN and CDR2 is SYDVKM. The V gene lost 7 bases and the J gene lost 6 bases, with 10 bases spanning the gap. CDR3 size: 13 residues. DNA for the CDR3: TGTGCCAGCACTCTACCTCCTAATTCACCCCTCCACTTT. It translates to CASTLPPNSPLHF.

V usage is TRBV10-3 and J usage is TRBJ2-3; 9 nucleotides agree with TRBD2. This CDR3 spans 13 amino acids. J was trimmed by 14 bases and V by 3 bases; bases with no gene match: 9. Germline V CDR1 and CDR2: ENHRY, SYGVKD. The CDR3 nucleotides are TGTGCCATCAGTGAATCCCGCGGGGGGGCGGGGTATTTT. Translation: CAISESRGGAGYF.

The V call is TRBV16, the J call TRBJ2-5, with a tentative D call TRBD2 (6 bases). V dropped 2 bases and J dropped 3 bases, with 13 bases sitting between them. CDR3 length equals 15 residues. CDR1 and CDR2 from the germline V gene are KGHSY and FQNENV. CDR3 in amino acids: CASSQMMEGEETQYF. In DNA, the CDR3 is TGTGCCAGCAGCCAAATGATGGAGGGTGAAGAGACCCAGTACTTC.

V is TRBV27 and J is TRBJ2-1; a weak D match, TRBD2 (6 bases). The CDR3 runs 14 residues. Germline V CDR1 and CDR2: MNHEY, SMNVEV (reference sequence). Trimming cost V 4 bases and J 6 bases, with 13 bases left between them. The CDR3 sequence is CASSSGTAANEQFF. As DNA, the CDR3 is TGTGCCAGCAGTTCAGGGACTGCCGCCAATGAGCAGTTCTTC.

This clone was seen a handful of times. This rearrangement joins TRBV11-1 to TRBJ2-1, with TRBD2 matching 7 bases. This CDR3 is built from 15 residues. Germline CDR1 SGHAT, CDR2 FQDESV (reference sequence). Losses at the gene ends were 3 bases for V and 2 bases for J; bases not matched to a gene: 4. This CDR3 reads CASSFDSGPYNEQFF. CDR3 DNA sequence: TGTGCCAGCAGCTTTGATAGCGGGCCCTACAATGAGCAGTTCTTC. The full variable domain, with the rest looked up from reference TRBV11-1 and TRBJ2-1, is EAEVAQSPRYKITEKSQAVAFWCDPISGHATLYWYRQILGQGPELLVQFQDESVVDDSQLPKDRFSAERLKGVDSTLKIQPAELGDSAMYLCASSFDSGPYNEQFFGPGTRLTVL.